This T cell receptor beta chain was found in a study of blood T cell repertoires in COVID-19. TCRdb's copy holds only in-frame clones and misses some; the assay was immunoSEQ multiplex PCR. Of about 100,000 clones in the sample, around 83% were seen once. On this clone: The junction differs from germline at one of its ends, possibly a read error.

Sequencing used peripheral blood. This receptor was obtained from a human donor in a cohort sampled during active COVID-19.

The CDR3 coding sequence is TGTGCCAGCAGGGGGTCAGGGGGTAATGGAAAACTGTTTTTT. Its protein is CASRGSGGNGKLFF. V usage is TRBV6-5 and J usage is TRBJ1-4; 7 nucleotides line up with TRBD1. The CDR3 runs to 14 residues. Germline values: CDR1 MNHEY, CDR2 SVGAGI.